A selection of T cell receptor beta chains follows, all from one sample in a study of T cells expressing NK-cell markers. TCRdb reprocessed the 5' RACE reads and stores each CDR3 protein as one record, lacking DNA. The table gives about 260,000 distinct CDR3 sequences; the top ten clones make up 4.2% of it. Specimen: blood T cells: a sorted CD56 or NKG2C T cell subset, CD4+ or CD8+ T cells, or bulk PBMC T cells (not recorded which). These receptors were taken from a woman between 18 and 75 years old in good health. The CDR3 runs from the conserved cysteine through the conserved F or W.

v_call,j_call,cdr3_aa
TRBV3-1,TRBJ2-1,CATRDRAYNEQFF
TRBV12-3/TRBV12-4,TRBJ2-7,CASSRAYEQYF
TRBV2,TRBJ2-1,CASGVSGGRYNEQFF
TRBV7-2,TRBJ2-1,CASSLRASNEQFF
TRBV6-1,TRBJ2-2,CASGQLVVAGELFF
TRBV19,TRBJ2-2,CASTRSHRSNTGELFF
TRBV7-3,TRBJ2-1,CASSLRTGSRNEQFF
TRBV2,TRBJ1-2,CASSVGRANYGYTF
TRBV30,TRBJ2-2,CAWSVMFGVEAYTGELFF
TRBV15,TRBJ2-5,CATSNRKRETQYF
TRBV4-3,TRBJ1-2,CASSQDWDRVRGYTF
TRBV12-3/TRBV12-4,TRBJ2-1,CATHSSGGAEGSYNEQFF
TRBV6-1,TRBJ1-2,CASRVTTGGGYTF
TRBV4-3,TRBJ2-2,CASSQTTGGTGELFF
TRBV6-5,TRBJ1-6,CASSYSAGQTNSPLHF
TRBV28,TRBJ1-1,CASSWKGRQAFF
TRBV25-1,TRBJ1-1,CASSGGPEAFF
TRBV12-3/TRBV12-4,TRBJ1-1,CASSFDFGDTEAFF
TRBV27,TRBJ2-1,CASSPRLAGNNEQFF
TRBV20-1,TRBJ1-1,CSARPPVAPTRVTEAFF
TRBV7-9,TRBJ2-1,CASSLDRLPYNEQFF
TRBV4-3,TRBJ2-2,CASSQDWRQAAWGTGELFF
TRBV7-9,TRBJ2-4,CASSLATASAKNIQYF
TRBV29-1,TRBJ2-3,CSVGSGGMSDTQYF
TRBV7-2,TRBJ2-5,CASTPESETQYF
TRBV6-5,TRBJ1-4,CASSSPWEGGEKLFF
TRBV6-2/TRBV6-3,TRBJ1-1,CASSYLQGLNTEAFF
TRBV29-1,TRBJ2-5,CSVGLAGQREETQYF
TRBV6-1,TRBJ2-5,CASNDGQSDRSNF
TRBV7-2,TRBJ1-4,CASSLEAAGRGEKLFF
TRBV11-1,TRBJ2-7,CASSLRLAGDPRGYEQYF
TRBV12-3/TRBV12-4,TRBJ2-5,CASKGRPQETQYF
TRBV4-3,TRBJ2-3,CASSQAGSPADTQYF
TRBV5-1,TRBJ2-2,CASSTGQRNTGELFF
TRBV5-1,TRBJ2-3,CASSSPGAQGTDTQYF